The 16 T cell receptor beta chains given below trace back to one sample, sequenced in a study of T cell repertoires in cytomegalovirus infection. TCRdb ran MiXCR on the reads and lists one entry per CDR3 protein. Among 200,000 to 300,000 distinct CDR3 sequences listed, around 8.7% were seen once. The specimen sequenced was PBMCs. The receptors come from a human donor in good health (CMV status not recorded). Some clones in this sample may be carry-over from other donors' samples.

This clonotype has a handful of counts. V usage is TRBV10-3 and J usage is TRBJ1-5; D is unresolved. There are 15 residues in the CDR3. Germline CDR1 ENHRY, CDR2 SYGVKD. V lost 2 bases and J lost 4, with 12 bases in between. The DNA of the CDR3 is TGTGCCATCAGTGAGAACCCGGCGGGGAATCAGCCCCAGCATTTT. It translates to CAISENPAGNQPQHF.

The chain links TRBV7-2 to TRBJ1-2, with D uncertain. This CDR3 is built from 12 residues. Germline V gene sequence: CDR1 SGHTA, CDR2 FQGNSA. Trimming shortened V by 5 bases and J by 4 bases, and 8 bases separated the two germline ends. CDR3 in DNA: TGTGCCAGCAGCCCCTATGGCTATGGCTACACCTTC. Its protein is CASSPYGYGYTF.

This clonotype was observed many times. The V call is TRBV7-2, the J call TRBJ2-3, with 13 bases aligning to TRBD2. V trimming: 3 bases; J trimming: 2 bases; junction bases outside the gene matches: 5. This CDR3 is 17 amino acids long. CDR1 SGHTA and CDR2 FQGNSA come from the germline V gene. CDR3 protein: CASSFRTSGGYTDTQYF. The CDR3 DNA reads as TGTGCCAGCAGCTTCAGGACTAGCGGGGGATACACAGATACGCAGTATTTT. The complete variable domain, with remaining parts taken from reference TRBV7-2 and TRBJ2-3, reads GAGVSQSPSNKVTEKGKDVELRCDPISGHTALYWYRQSLGQGLEFLIYFQGNSAPDKSGLPSDRFSAERTGGSVSTLTIQRTQQEDSAVYLCASSFRTSGGYTDTQYFGPGTRLTVL.

Many counts were recorded for this clonotype. The chain couples TRBV7-2 to TRBJ2-5, with TRBD2 matching 12 bases. Germline V gives CDR1 SGHTA, CDR2 FQGNSA. With 4 bases clipped from V and 5 bases from J, the junction kept 5 bases outside the gene matches. This CDR3 has 15 residues. CDR3 sequence (DNA): TGTGCCAGCAGCTCTAGCGGGAGGGTCGGGGAGACCCAGTACTTC. The encoded protein is CASSSSGRVGETQYF. Full variable domain (outside the CDR3, taken from reference TRBV7-2 and TRBJ2-5): GAGVSQSPSNKVTEKGKDVELRCDPISGHTALYWYRQSLGQGLEFLIYFQGNSAPDKSGLPSDRFSAERTGGSVSTLTIQRTQQEDSAVYLCASSSSGRVGETQYFGPGTRLLVL.

A word on this clonotype: With a much larger clone just one base away, this may be a read error. V is TRBV7-2 and J is TRBJ2-1, with 7 bases identical to TRBD1. Per germline, CDR1 SGHTA and CDR2 FQGNSA. CDR3 length: 14 amino acids. Unmatched junction bases numbered 5, after V lost 2 bases and J lost 7 bases. This chain's CDR3 is CASSLTTGSNEQFF. CDR3 in DNA: TGTGCCAGCAGCTTAACGACAGGGTCGAATGAGCAGTTCTTC.

In this sample, this clonotype turned up many times. The chain has TRBV25-1 and TRBJ1-2; D not certain. CDR1 and CDR2 from the germline V gene are MGHDK and SYGVNS. Trimming removed 5 bases from V and 0 bases from J, with 10 bases in between. The CDR3 is 14 residues long. DNA for the CDR3: TGTGCCAGCAGTCCAGGCTGGGCTAACTATGGCTACACCTTC. It is translated as CASSPGWANYGYTF.

This clonotype has ten or more counts. The V gene is TRBV28, the J gene TRBJ1-5; 11 nucleotides align to TRBD1. The V gene's germline CDR1 is MDHEN and CDR2 SYDVKM. The CDR3 totals 14 residues. The V and J ends lost 10 bases and 11 bases, in that order; junction bases with no gene match: 13. The CDR3 here is CAISPGQGDRAQHF. CDR3 sequence (DNA): TGTGCCATCAGCCCGGGACAGGGGGACAGGGCCCAGCATTTT.

This clonotype was seen more than once but under ten times. The V and J genes are TRBV2 and TRBJ2-3, with D possibly being TRBD1 (5 bases). There are 13 residues in the CDR3. Trimming pared 8 bases from V and 6 bases from J, leaving 15 bases between. Germline assignment: CDR1 SNHLY and CDR2 FYNNEI. The CDR3 region has the DNA TGTGCCAGCCAAATGGGGCTTCGGGATACGCAGTATTTT. It codes for CASQMGLRDTQYF.

This clonotype was observed at least ten times. The chain uses TRBV20-1 and TRBJ1-1, with 8 bases identical to TRBD1. There are 15 residues in the CDR3. J gave up 4 bases and V 3 bases, and 10 bases lay outside the gene matches. Looked up from germline, CDR1 is DFQATT and CDR2 is SNEGSKA (reference sequence). CDR3: CSASTQGARSTEAFF. CDR3 DNA: TGCAGTGCTAGTACCCAGGGGGCGCGGAGCACTGAAGCTTTCTTT.

This clonotype occurred many times. The chain has TRBV28 and TRBJ1-5; D is perhaps TRBD1 (5 bases). Germline V lookup: CDR1 MDHEN, CDR2 SYDVKM. The ends were cut back, 11 bases at V and 9 bases at J, with 17 bases in the middle. This CDR3 is 12 amino acids long. The CDR3 coding sequence is TGTGCCTCCCAGGGATTGGGCTCGCCCCAGCATTTT. It specifies CASQGLGSPQHF.

This clonotype was detected ten times or more. V is TRBV12-3 or TRBV12-4 and J is TRBJ1-4, with D perhaps matching TRBD1 (5 bases). V lost 8 bases and J lost 8, with 21 bases in between. This CDR3 is built from 15 residues. Written as DNA, the CDR3 is TGTGCCAGCCGCCGAGAGAGGGGCCTGCAGGAAAAACTGTTTTTT. This gives the protein CASRRERGLQEKLFF.

This clonotype was seen only a few times. The rearrangement links TRBV18 to TRBJ2-1; D not resolved. CDR3 length: 12 residues. V was clipped by 0 bases and J by 10 bases, with 7 bases between them. Germline V lookup: CDR1 KGHSH, CDR2 LQKENI. In DNA, the CDR3 is TGTGCCAGCTCACCACCGAGCACAGAGCAGTTCTTC. Protein: CASSPPSTEQFF.

This clonotype occurred many times. This chain joins TRBV19 and TRBJ2-5; 8 bases map to TRBD1. CDR1 LNHDA and CDR2 SQIVND come from the germline V gene (reference sequence). V lost 6 bases and J lost 5; bases outside the gene matches: 5. CDR3 size: 13 residues. CDR3 sequence: CASSAGGGETQYF. The CDR3 region has the DNA TGTGCCAGTAGCGCAGGGGGCGGGGAGACCCAGTACTTC.

The sample holds a few counts of this clonotype. The CDR3 region has the DNA TGTGCCAGCATTACAGGGGGTAGTCAGCCCCAGCATTTT. It specifies CASITGGSQPQHF. The V and J genes are TRBV12-3 or TRBV12-4 and TRBJ1-5, with 8 bases fitting TRBD1. The CDR3 consists of 13 residues. Trimming removed 7 bases from V and 6 bases from J; junction bases left unmatched: 5.

For this clonotype: It may be a read error: a sequence one base away is much more abundant. The chain combines TRBV7-2 with TRBJ2-5; unclear D gene. The germline V and J ends were trimmed by 3 bases and 4 bases, with 15 bases remaining between them. CDR3 size: 15 residues. Germline CDR1 reads SGHTA; CDR2 reads FQGNSA. CDR3 in amino acids: CASSFQRRMGETQYF. The CDR3 DNA is TGTGCCAGCAGCTTCCAACGGCGGATGGGAGAGACCCAGTACTTC.

This chain uses TRBV5-1 with TRBJ1-2; 9 nucleotides agree with TRBD1. The CDR3 extends over 16 amino acids. Unmatched junction bases numbered 11, after V lost 0 bases and J lost 8 bases. CDR1 is SGHRS, CDR2 YFSETQ, per germline. The CDR3 is CASSLVPLQGAPGYTF. The CDR3 region has the DNA TGCGCCAGCAGCTTGGTCCCTTTACAGGGGGCGCCCGGCTACACCTTC.